This entry lists 14 T cell receptor beta chains sequenced from one sample in a study of blood T cell repertoires in COVID-19. Using immunoSEQ multiplex PCR, the repertoire was profiled, and TCRdb retains in-frame clones only, with some absent. The data show 200,000 to 250,000 clones, with nearly 90% seen just once and less than 14% held by the top ten. The sequenced sample consisted of PBMCs or T cells enriched from blood (not recorded which). These receptors came from a young man who had recovered from COVID-19.

The genes are TRBV7-8 and TRBJ1-1; perhaps TRBD1 as D (5 bases). Deletions cut 0 bases from V and 5 bases from J, with 22 bases between. Germline CDR1 and CDR2: SGHVS and FQNEAQ. This CDR3 contains 18 residues. The chain's CDR3 is CASSLARRGAPAYTEAFF. CDR3 coding DNA: TGTGCCAGCAGCTTAGCGCGGAGGGGCGCGCCGGCGTATACTGAAGCTTTCTTT. Complete variable domain (other parts from reference TRBV7-8 and TRBJ1-1): GAGVSQSPRYKVAKRGQDVALRCDPISGHVSLFWYQQALGQGPEFLTYFQNEAQLDKSGLPSDRFFAERPEGSVSTLKIQRTQQEDSAVYLCASSLARRGAPAYTEAFFGQGTRLTVV.

The chain couples TRBV3-1 (or the pseudogene TRBV3-2) to TRBJ2-1, with D unclear. Germline V gene sequence: CDR1 LGHDT, CDR2 YNNKEL (reference sequence). V lost 1 base, J lost 2 bases, and 12 bases lay in between. The length of the CDR3 is 16 residues. The DNA for the CDR3 is TGTGCCAGCAGCCAAGTAAGGAGCCACCCCTACAATGAGCAGTTCTTC. Translation: CASSQVRSHPYNEQFF.

This sequence joins TRBV4-1 and TRBJ2-3, with a possible D match to TRBD1 (6 bases). The CDR3 length is 13 residues. With 2 bases removed from V and 5 bases from J, the gap between germline ends came to 8 bases. The germline V gene encodes CDR1 MGHRA and CDR2 YSYEKL. The CDR3: CASSQQGLDTQYF. CDR3 nucleotides: TGCGCCAGCAGCCAACAGGGGTTAGATACGCAGTATTTT.

The rearrangement joins TRBV12-3 or TRBV12-4 to TRBJ1-6; D call uncertain. V was shortened by 7 bases and J by 14 bases, with 12 bases between the two germline ends. The CDR3 contains 11 residues. The CDR3 DNA reads as TGTGCCAGCATGGCGGGAGTGGCCCTCCACTTT. The encoded protein is CASMAGVALHF.

The rearrangement uses TRBV7-9 and TRBJ2-7; 7 positions match TRBD2. In germline, CDR1 is SEHNR, CDR2 FQNEAQ (reference sequence). The J segment lost 2 bases and the V segment lost 3 bases, leaving 16 bases of the junction unmatched. The CDR3 sequence is 18 residues long. The CDR3 region is CASSFDPGGSHPPYEQYF. CDR3 DNA: TGTGCCAGCAGCTTCGACCCGGGGGGATCTCACCCCCCCTACGAGCAGTACTTC.

The genes are TRBV2 and TRBJ2-1, with 9 nucleotides matching TRBD2. This CDR3 region has 15 residues. Losses at the gene ends were 0 bases for V and 6 bases for J; bases not matched to a gene: 3. Germline values: CDR1 SNHLY, CDR2 FYNNEI. The CDR3: CASSEAGLASNEQFF. The DNA for the CDR3 is TGTGCCAGCAGTGAAGCGGGACTAGCATCCAATGAGCAGTTCTTC. The full variable domain, in which reference TRBV2 and TRBJ2-1 provide the parts outside the CDR3, is EPEVTQTPSHQVTQMGQEVILRCVPISNHLYFYWYRQILGQKVEFLVSFYNNEISEKSEIFDDQFSVERPDGSNFTLKIRSTKLEDSAMYFCASSEAGLASNEQFFGPGTRLTVL.

This chain links TRBV19 with TRBJ1-1; 10 nucleotides line up with TRBD1. Germline V gene sequence: CDR1 LNHDA, CDR2 SQIVND (reference sequence). With V trimmed by 11 bases and J by 3 bases, 18 bases remained unmatched. This CDR3 is built from 17 residues. The CDR3 bases are TGTGCCCCTACCGAGAGCCAGGGACAGGGGAATGACACTGAAGCTTTCTTT. Translation: CAPTESQGQGNDTEAFF. Using reference TRBV19 and TRBJ1-1 for the parts outside the CDR3, the full variable domain is DGGITQSPKYLFRKEGQNVTLSCEQNLNHDAMYWYRQDPGQGLRLIYYSQIVNDFQKGDIAEGYSVSREKKESFPLTVTSAQKNPTAFYLCAPTESQGQGNDTEAFFGQGTRLTVV.

The V call is TRBV3-1 (or the pseudogene TRBV3-2), the J call TRBJ2-1, with 11 bases that match TRBD2. The CDR3 is made up of 20 amino acids. The V and J ends lost 0 bases and 6 bases, in that order; junction bases with no gene match: 16. Germline-derived CDR1 and CDR2 are LGHDT and YNNKEL (reference sequence). The CDR3 DNA follows: TGTGCCAGCAGCCAAGAATCGGGGACAGAAGGGGGACTAGCGGCCAATGAGCAGTTCTTC. Amino acid sequence: CASSQESGTEGGLAANEQFF.

The sample holds a few counts of this clone. The gene calls are TRBV7-3 and TRBJ2-3; TRBD2 agrees at 11 bases. The trim removed 5 bases at V and 2 bases at J, leaving 6 bases unmatched. This CDR3 comprises 16 residues. Germline-derived CDR1 and CDR2 are SGHTA and FQGTGA. CDR3 protein: CASSPQGLADTDTQYF. The CDR3, as DNA: TGTGCCAGCAGCCCCCAGGGACTAGCGGACACAGATACGCAGTATTTT.

This chain uses TRBV9 with TRBJ1-1; D perhaps matches TRBD1 (6 bases). V was trimmed by 0 bases and J by 2 bases, leaving 11 bases between them. From germline, CDR1 is SGDLS and CDR2 YYNGEE. The CDR3 sequence is 15 residues long. The CDR3 sequence: CASSVGGDTNTEAFF. Here the CDR3 DNA reads TGTGCCAGCAGCGTAGGTGGGGACACTAACACTGAAGCTTTCTTT.

J is TRBJ2-2 and V is TRBV19, with 8 bases identical to TRBD1. This CDR3 is built from 17 residues. Trimming at V came to 7 bases and at J to 0 bases, leaving 10 bases not matched to a gene. The germline V gene encodes CDR1 LNHDA and CDR2 SQIVND (reference sequence). The CDR3 protein is CASTIGPGQANTGELFF. The DNA of the CDR3 is TGTGCCAGTACCATCGGTCCGGGACAGGCGAACACCGGGGAGCTGTTTTTT. Together with reference TRBV19 and TRBJ2-2, the CDR3 gives the full variable domain: DGGITQSPKYLFRKEGQNVTLSCEQNLNHDAMYWYRQDPGQGLRLIYYSQIVNDFQKGDIAEGYSVSREKKESFPLTVTSAQKNPTAFYLCASTIGPGQANTGELFFGEGSRLTVL.

J is TRBJ2-7 and V is TRBV5-1, with TRBD1 matching 8 bases. CDR1 is SGHRS, CDR2 YFSETQ, per germline. The length of the CDR3 is 14 residues. After removal of 1 base from V and 3 bases from J, the junction contained 3 bases not matched to a gene. The chain's CDR3 is CASSLYRGNYEQYF. In DNA form, the CDR3 reads TGCGCCAGCAGCTTGTACAGGGGGAACTACGAGCAGTACTTC.

The chain is built from TRBV27 and TRBJ2-6; 11 positions agree with TRBD1. Germline trimming cut 5 bases from V and 1 base from J; bases unmatched to any gene: 7. Germline V gene sequence: CDR1 MNHEY, CDR2 SMNVEV (reference sequence). This CDR3 comprises 18 residues. In DNA, the CDR3 is TGTGCCAGCAGTCCAAGGACAGGGGGCGCTTCTGGGGCCAACGTCCTGACTTTC. Its translation: CASSPRTGGASGANVLTF.

This clone was seen more than once but under ten times. This sequence joins TRBV23-1 and TRBJ2-3; TRBD1 matches at 10 bases. TRBV23-1 falls under the ORF class, with uncertain function. The CDR3 loop spans 16 amino acids. After removal of 8 bases from V and 3 bases from J, the junction contained 11 bases not matched to a gene. CDR3 loop: CASGDRGLFSTDTQYF. DNA for the CDR3: TGCGCCAGCGGGGACAGGGGCTTATTTAGTACAGATACGCAGTATTTT.